The T cell receptor beta chain described here comes from a study of OX40 agonist ivuxolimab in advanced cancers. Study conclusions and caveats: Partly responding patients at 0.1-3.0 mg/kg showed some of the smallest clonal expansion. Expanded clones were, on average, more numerous in CD8+ T cells than in CD4+.

Remarks on this clone: Its antigen is not identified.

The sampling schedule covered blood at baseline, cycle 4 day 1, and cycle 7 day 1. The CDR3 runs to 13 residues. Germline V CDR1 and CDR2: SGHTA, FQGNSA. V shed 4 bases and J shed 3 bases, with 9 bases lying between them. The assay was immunoSEQ multiplex PCR, and TCRdb's table has in-frame clones only and misses some. Among about 98,000 clones listed, approximately 86% were seen once. The clonotype originates from an adult with an advanced solid tumor such as melanoma, head and neck, liver or kidney cancer. The chain employs TRBV7-2 and TRBJ1-2, with a weak D call TRBD1 (5 bases). This specimen was CD4+ or CD8+ T cells sorted from blood, taken in a trial of the OX40 agonist ivuxolimab. CDR3 DNA: TGTGCCAGCAGCTCGGGACGGGACTATGGCTACACCTTC. Translation gives CASSSGRDYGYTF. Using reference TRBV7-2 and TRBJ1-2 for the parts outside the CDR3, the full variable domain is GAGVSQSPSNKVTEKGKDVELRCDPISGHTALYWYRQSLGQGLEFLIYFQGNSAPDKSGLPSDRFSAERTGGSVSTLTIQRTQQEDSAVYLCASSSGRDYGYTFGSGTRLTVV.